This T cell receptor (beta chain) was found in a study of blood T cell repertoires in COVID-19 (dated by TCRdb to 2018 to 2021). With regard to the full study: Samples from collaborators originated in the United States, Italy and Spain and spanned both the acute and convalescent phases of COVID-19. The material from the prospective study consisted of cDNA or gDNA derived from T cells, B-cell-depleted T cells, or PBMCs. Subjects who had been exposed to COVID-19, were actively infected with it, or had recovered from it provided the deeply sampled blood TCRbeta repertoires that made up the dataset. Nearly every sample came with metadata listing a de-identified subject ID, COVID-19 status, age in years and sex. A freely available public database, intended as a resource for researchers studying the immune response to SARS-CoV-2, is where the repertoires were released. Samples were obtained from the ongoing ImmuneRACE study (first 160 participants) and from about 1,300 subjects provided by 6 global collaborators. Where HLA class I and class II types were available, the types were taken from metadata supplied by the sample provider, not from assay-based typing. Results the study describes overall, beyond this receptor: Clinical and demographic metadata were provided uncurated, with the amount varying by source and participant.

Details on this clone: Its antigen is unknown. Base qualities are missing; no much larger clone stands one base away.

At one collaborating source in Seattle, patients were enrolled during active infection and were followed longitudinally through the course of disease. Collaborating institutions collected whole blood in K2EDTA tubes following their own protocols. For TCRbeta analysis, collaborators shipped samples in one of three forms: frozen whole blood, isolated PBMCs, or DNA extracted from either of those sample types. The immunoSEQ Assay, a bias-controlled multiplex PCR, was used to amplify TCRbeta CDR3 regions from genomic DNA. The source study handled its data this way. Within the assay, amplification of reference gene primers was used to estimate how many nucleated cells each sample contained. To quantify the absolute abundance of each unique TCRbeta CDR3 rearrangement, sequence reads were collapsed and filtered. For each sample, productive Simpson clonality was calculated as the square root of Simpson's diversity index over productive rearrangements. The clones in this table, taken by TCRdb from immuneACCESS, are in-frame only. Not every clone is retained; where verified, under half of the shortfall comes from an unresolved V gene, and the cause of the rest is unknown. V and J calls and clone size are given by that table; D and trimming were obtained from the DNA. The sample table records some 350,000 clones; roughly 86% of these occur just once. The ten largest clonotypes hold about 7% of the sample.

The germline V gene encodes CDR1 SEHNR and CDR2 FQNEAQ (reference sequence). CDR3 length: 16 amino acids, cysteine to phenylalanine. The retained sequence is limited to the CDR3, 48 bases, with the frame set at the first base. Between the V and J ends, shortened by 1 base and 2 bases respectively, the junction contains 14 bases. The sequenced sample was peripheral blood. This receptor chain uses TRBV7-9 and TRBJ2-5; the D gene is perhaps TRBD1, on 7 matching bases. The source is a woman in her 70s with COVID-19, enrolled during active disease. The DNA sequence is TGTGCCAGCAGCTTAGTTGGCGGGACAGTTCAAGAGACCCAGTACTTC. Translated, this gives CASSLVGGTVQETQYF.